The next 21 T cell receptor beta chains were all read from a single sample in a study of PD-L1 blockade in urothelial cancer. Using immunoSEQ multiplex PCR, the repertoire was profiled, and TCRdb retains in-frame clones only, with some absent. The data hold tens of thousands of clones, with more than 75% observed a single time. Documented time point: pretreatment peripheral blood. Specimen: PBMCs, collected around atezolizumab (anti-PD-L1) treatment. The receptor set was obtained from a man between 60 and 75 years old with urothelial cancer.

CDR3 in DNA: TGTGCCTGGAGAGTCAAACAGGGGACCATCTCTGGGGCCAACGTCCTGACTTTC. Amino acid sequence: CAWRVKQGTISGANVLTF. V is TRBV30 and J is TRBJ2-6; 7 bases align to TRBD1. CDR3 length equals 18 residues. Unmatched junction bases numbered 11, after V lost 3 bases and J lost 0 bases. The germline V gene encodes CDR1 GTSNPN and CDR2 SVGIG (reference sequence).

V usage is TRBV18 and J usage is TRBJ2-5; 7 bases are a match to TRBD2. The V gene end was trimmed by 4 bases and the J gene end by 3 bases; junction bases not matched to a gene: 2. Germline CDR1 and CDR2: KGHSH and LQKENI. This CDR3 has 13 amino acids. The CDR3 region is CASSRDYEETQYF. The CDR3 nucleotides read TGTGCCAGCTCACGGGACTACGAAGAGACCCAGTACTTC. Complete variable domain (other parts from reference TRBV18 and TRBJ2-5): NAGVMQNPRHLVRRRGQEARLRCSPMKGHSHVYWYRQLPEEGLKFMVYLQKENIIDESGMPKERFSAEFPKEGPSILRIQQVVRGDSAAYFCASSRDYEETQYFGPGTRLLVL.

The chain carries TRBV25-1 and TRBJ2-2; TRBD1 agrees at 7 bases. Germline V gene sequence: CDR1 MGHDK, CDR2 SYGVNS. This CDR3 comprises 14 residues. The junction had 7 bases not matched to a gene; V was cut back by 5 bases and J by 7 bases. As DNA, the CDR3 is TGTGCCAGCAGTCCTAGACAGGGTCGCGGGGAGCTGTTTTTT. Translation: CASSPRQGRGELFF.

This sequence joins TRBV9 and TRBJ2-7, with TRBD1 matching 9 bases. This CDR3 contains 16 residues. After removal of 4 bases from V and 2 bases from J, the junction contained 10 bases not matched to a gene. Germline loops: CDR1 SGDLS, CDR2 YYNGEE. CDR3 region: CASSSSGDRVPYEQYF. CDR3 sequence (DNA): TGTGCCAGCAGCTCATCTGGGGACAGGGTCCCCTACGAGCAGTACTTC. The variable domain in full, completed from reference TRBV9 and TRBJ2-7, reads DSGVTQTPKHLITATGQRVTLRCSPRSGDLSVYWYQQSLDQGLQFLIQYYNGEERAKGNILERFSAQQFPDLHSELNLSSLELGDSALYFCASSSSGDRVPYEQYFGPGTRLTVT.

The genes are TRBV4-2 and TRBJ1-3; TRBD1 matches at 7 bases. The CDR3 length is 17 residues. J gave up 2 bases and V 0 bases, and 7 bases lay outside the gene matches. Germline values: CDR1 LGHNA, CDR2 YNFKEQ. For the CDR3, the DNA is TGTGCCAGCAGCCAAGATCAGATGCAGGGGGCTGGAAACACCATATATTTT. Amino acids: CASSQDQMQGAGNTIYF.

The V gene is TRBV10-2, the J gene TRBJ2-5, with D perhaps matching TRBD1 (6 bases). The CDR3 is made up of 13 amino acids. Trimming cost V 5 bases and J 5 bases, with 12 bases left between them. Germline loops: CDR1 WSHSY, CDR2 SAAADI. CDR3 region: CASSLQGWETQYF. DNA of the CDR3: TGCGCCAGCAGTCTCCAGGGGTGGGAGACCCAGTACTTC.

V gene TRBV19 combines with J gene TRBJ1-6; 7 nucleotides match TRBD1. Unmatched junction bases numbered 6, after V lost 9 bases and J lost 7 bases. The length of the CDR3 is 13 residues. Per the germline V gene, CDR1 is LNHDA and CDR2 is SQIVND (reference sequence). CDR3 in amino acids: CASLQGLNSPLHF. In nucleotides, the CDR3 is TGTGCCAGCCTACAGGGGTTGAATTCACCCCTCCACTTT. Looking up the rest from reference TRBV19 and TRBJ1-6 gives the full variable domain: DGGITQSPKYLFRKEGQNVTLSCEQNLNHDAMYWYRQDPGQGLRLIYYSQIVNDFQKGDIAEGYSVSREKKESFPLTVTSAQKNPTAFYLCASLQGLNSPLHFGNGTRLTVT.

In its sample, this clone was seen once. V is TRBV4-2 and J is TRBJ2-3; D is perhaps TRBD2 (5 bases). The CDR3 length is 15 residues. V dropped 0 bases and J dropped 3 bases, with 10 bases sitting between them. The V gene's germline CDR1 is LGHNA and CDR2 YNFKEQ. CDR3 residues: CASSQDFGGTDTQYF. The CDR3 DNA is TGTGCCAGCAGCCAAGATTTTGGCGGGACAGATACGCAGTATTTT.

The V gene is TRBV11-2, the J gene TRBJ2-5, with a tentative D call TRBD2 (6 bases). Germline CDR1 SGHAT, CDR2 FQNNGV. CDR3 size: 15 residues. The ends were cut back, 1 base at V and 2 bases at J, with 11 bases in the middle. The CDR3 reads CASSLAASVQETQYF. In nucleotides, the CDR3 is TGTGCCAGCAGCTTAGCGGCTAGCGTTCAAGAGACCCAGTACTTC. The full variable domain, rest sourced from reference TRBV11-2 and TRBJ2-5, is EAGVAQSPRYKIIEKRQSVAFWCNPISGHATLYWYQQILGQGPKLLIQFQNNGVVDDSQLPKDRFSAERLKGVDSTLKIQPAKLEDSAVYLCASSLAASVQETQYFGPGTRLLVL.

The rearrangement links TRBV10-3 to TRBJ2-5; 7 bases map to TRBD1. This CDR3 spans 15 amino acids. J was trimmed by 3 bases and V by 5 bases; bases with no gene match: 9. From germline, CDR1 is ENHRY and CDR2 SYGVKD. The CDR3 DNA sequence: TGTGCCATCAGTACCGGACAGGCAAGAGAAGAGACCCAGTACTTC. It yields the protein CAISTGQAREETQYF.

J is TRBJ2-5 and V is TRBV5-5, with 9 bases matching TRBD2. Germline V lookup: CDR1 SGHKS, CDR2 YYEKEE (reference sequence). CDR3 length: 16 amino acids. The trim removed 2 bases at V and 4 bases at J, leaving 9 bases unmatched. CDR3 in amino acids: CASSFGSGGSAETQYF. The CDR3 coding sequence is TGTGCCAGCAGCTTTGGTAGCGGGGGTTCTGCAGAGACCCAGTACTTC.

This chain joins TRBV15 and TRBJ1-4; a possible D gene is TRBD1 (6 bases). V lost 0 bases, J lost 7 bases, and 12 bases lay in between. The CDR3 length is 15 residues. Germline lookup yields CDR1 LNHNV and CDR2 YYDKDF (reference sequence). The DNA for the CDR3 is TGTGCCACCAGCAGAGAGAACACAGGGCCTGAAAAACTGTTTTTT. This encodes CATSRENTGPEKLFF.

The genes are TRBV15 and TRBJ2-5, with a weak D call TRBD1 (6 bases). The germline gives CDR1 LNHNV, CDR2 YYDKDF (reference sequence). V lost 1 base and J lost 2, with 11 bases in between. There are 15 residues in the CDR3. This chain's CDR3 is CATSRGGTGQETQYF. In DNA, the CDR3 is TGTGCCACCAGCAGAGGAGGAACAGGGCAAGAGACCCAGTACTTC.

This clone was seen a few times. V gene TRBV7-8 combines with J gene TRBJ2-3; possible D gene TRBD1, 6 bases. Germline CDR1 is SGHVS and CDR2 is FQNEAQ. V lost 1 base and J 3 bases, leaving 8 bases between the germline ends. CDR3 length: 14 residues. CDR3 region: CASSLGQVTDTQYF. The DNA for the CDR3 is TGTGCCAGCAGCTTAGGACAGGTTACAGATACGCAGTATTTT.

The V gene is TRBV5-3, the J gene TRBJ2-7, with 7 bases lining up with TRBD1. TRBV5-3 is labeled an ORF, and its function is uncertain. The CDR3 length is 16 residues. Trimming cost V 0 bases and J 2 bases; bases outside gene matches: 8. The CDR3 sequence: CARSLAWGQPTYEQYF. The CDR3 DNA reads TGTGCCAGAAGCTTGGCCTGGGGACAGCCTACCTACGAGCAGTACTTC.

J is TRBJ1-2 and V is TRBV4-1, with TRBD1 matching 8 bases. Germline V lookup: CDR1 MGHRA, CDR2 YSYEKL. The CDR3 extends over 16 amino acids. Germline trimming cut 0 bases from V and 4 bases from J; bases unmatched to any gene: 7. CDR3 sequence: CASSQDRAGGTYGYTF. The CDR3 region has the DNA TGCGCCAGCAGCCAAGATCGGGCAGGGGGCACCTATGGCTACACCTTC.

This clone showed up just a few times. V is TRBV30 and J is TRBJ1-6; no reliable D call. Between the trimmed V and J ends, which lost 0 bases and 8 bases, there was a span of 17 bases. The CDR3 covers 16 residues. Per germline, CDR1 GTSNPN and CDR2 SVGIG (reference sequence). The CDR3 sequence: CAWSVWEAISDSPLHF. DNA of the CDR3: TGTGCCTGGAGTGTATGGGAGGCCATAAGTGATTCACCCCTCCACTTT.

The rearrangement joins TRBV18 to TRBJ2-7; 11 nucleotides align to TRBD1. The germline gives CDR1 KGHSH, CDR2 LQKENI. V lost 1 base to trimming and J lost 5 bases; unmatched junction nucleotides: 7. The length of the CDR3 is 16 residues. CDR3 in amino acids: CASSPRGTGGSNEQYF. The CDR3 nucleotides read TGTGCCAGCTCACCACGAGGGACAGGGGGTTCGAACGAGCAGTACTTC. The full variable domain, with the rest looked up from reference TRBV18 and TRBJ2-7, is NAGVMQNPRHLVRRRGQEARLRCSPMKGHSHVYWYRQLPEEGLKFMVYLQKENIIDESGMPKERFSAEFPKEGPSILRIQQVVRGDSAAYFCASSPRGTGGSNEQYFGPGTRLTVT.

The chain joins TRBV6-5 to TRBJ1-1; 8 bases line up with TRBD1. Germline lookup yields CDR1 MNHEY and CDR2 SVGAGI. The CDR3 has 14 residues. V lost 6 bases to trimming and J lost 1 base; unmatched junction nucleotides: 4. CDR3 nucleotide sequence: TGTGCCAGCAGGTTCGACAGGGGGAACACTGAAGCTTTCTTT. Translation gives CASRFDRGNTEAFF.

The V call is TRBV6-5, the J call TRBJ2-3; D might be TRBD1 (5 bases). The V gene lost 0 bases and the J gene lost 3 bases, with 7 bases spanning the gap. Germline CDR1 is MNHEY and CDR2 is SVGAGI. The CDR3 is made up of 14 amino acids. CDR3 DNA: TGTGCCAGCAGTTACTCACAGGAAACAGATACGCAGTATTTT. It translates to CASSYSQETDTQYF.

Only one count was recorded for this clone. The rearrangement uses TRBV30 and TRBJ1-2; 9 bases are shared with TRBD1. Germline lookup yields CDR1 GTSNPN and CDR2 SVGIG (reference sequence). The J segment lost 10 bases and the V segment lost 4 bases, leaving 10 bases of the junction unmatched. The CDR3 contains 13 residues. The CDR3, as DNA: TGTGCCTGGAACCAACAGGGGGCAATAGTCTACACCTTC. Translating gives CAWNQQGAIVYTF.